This TCR beta chain was identified during a study of blood T cell repertoires in COVID-19 (dated by TCRdb to about 2020). The study in broad terms: Samples from collaborators originated in the United States, Italy and Spain and spanned both the acute and convalescent phases of COVID-19. The prospective study material was composed of cDNA or gDNA derived from T cells, B-cell-depleted T cells, or PBMCs. The dataset comprised deeply sampled blood TCRbeta repertoires from subjects exposed to, actively infected with, or recovered from COVID-19. The repertoires were released in a freely available public database meant as a resource for research on the immune response to SARS-CoV-2. The samples were drawn from the first 160 participants of the ongoing ImmuneRACE study and from under 1,500 subjects provided by 6 global collaborators. The sample metadata nearly always contained a de-identified subject ID, COVID-19 status, age in years and sex. Where available, HLA class I and class II types were obtained from metadata supplied by the sample provider rather than from assay-based typing.

This clone was seen a handful of times. There is no known antigen for this receptor. No clone much larger than this one lies a single base away; base qualities are absent. Broad study findings and their caveats: The amount of clinical and demographic metadata varied by source and participant and was provided uncurated.

TCRbeta CDR3 regions were amplified from genomic DNA by means of the immunoSEQ Assay, a bias-controlled multiplex PCR. Turning to the authors' computational methods: The number of nucleated cells in each sample was estimated by amplification of reference gene primers within the assay. Sequence reads were collapsed and filtered to measure the absolute abundance of every unique TCRbeta CDR3 rearrangement. For each sample, productive Simpson clonality was calculated by taking the square root of Simpson's diversity index across productive rearrangements. In its TCRdb copy, this immuneACCESS table keeps in-frame sequences only and misses some clones. Where compared with another copy, unresolved V genes explain less than half of these, and the others have no known cause. V and J calls and clone size are given by that table; D and trimming were obtained from the DNA. The table for this sample lists around 400,000 clones; about 87% of them were counted only once. 2% to 2.5% of the sample rests with the top ten.

CDR1 and CDR2 were assigned from the germline V gene as SGHRS and YFSETQ. The CDR3 numbers 16 residues from cysteine through phenylalanine. CDR3 DNA only is kept here, 48 bases in frame from base 1. V has 2 bases trimmed and J has 8 bases trimmed; junction bases matching no gene number 10. At one collaborating source in Seattle, patients were enrolled during active infection and were followed longitudinally through the course of disease. The collaborating institutions used their own protocols to collect whole blood in K2EDTA tubes. For TCRbeta analysis, collaborators shipped samples in one of three forms: frozen whole blood, isolated PBMCs, or DNA extracted from either of those sample types.

This TCR was recovered from a woman aged 60 to 75 with COVID-19, enrolled during active disease. The V and J genes are TRBV5-1 and TRBJ1-6, and 7 junctional nucleotides match TRBD1. The sequenced sample consisted of peripheral blood. The CDR3 corresponds to CASSFQPGQLDSPLHF. The nucleotides read TGCGCCAGCAGCTTCCAACCGGGACAGTTAGATTCACCCCTCCACTTT.